Described below is a single T cell receptor (beta chain) sequence and its context. Its antigen is currently unknown. This entry is derived from a study of T cell repertoires in cytomegalovirus infection. The overall study: Indicated by public TCR beta signatures were CMV infection and matching HLA type.

Overall study findings and caveats: Cumulative public TCR beta family frequency identified carriers of CMV plus the relevant HLA. Dominant in the ex vivo response were TCR beta clonotypes restricted by HLA-C and specific for CMV.

Via MiXCR, TCRdb re-called the reads, giving one row per CDR3 protein. Of 600,000 to 700,000 distinct CDR3 sequences detected, around 32% appear once; the ten largest clones hold 15% to 20%. This clonotype was sampled from a human donor in good health (CMV status not recorded). Some clones in this sample may be carry-over from other donors' samples. Sequenced here: cultured PBMCs, sampled from culture after CMV antigen stimulation.

CDR3 loop: CASRQGQGDSPLHF. The DNA for the CDR3 is TGTGCCAGCAGACAGGGACAGGGGGATTCACCCCTCCACTTT. J is TRBJ1-6 and V is TRBV5-4; TRBD1 matches 11 bases. The CDR3 totals 14 residues. V lost 5 bases and J lost 8; bases outside the gene matches: 3. Germline lookup yields CDR1 SGHNT and CDR2 YYREEE (reference sequence).